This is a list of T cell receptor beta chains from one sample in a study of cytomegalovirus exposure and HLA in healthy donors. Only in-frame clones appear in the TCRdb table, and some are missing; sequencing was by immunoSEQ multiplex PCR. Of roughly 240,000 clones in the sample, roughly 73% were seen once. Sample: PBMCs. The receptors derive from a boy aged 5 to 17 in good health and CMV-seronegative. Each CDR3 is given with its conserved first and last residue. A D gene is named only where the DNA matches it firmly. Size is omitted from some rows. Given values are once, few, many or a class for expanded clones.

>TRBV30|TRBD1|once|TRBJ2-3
TGTGCCTGGGACTCAGACAGGGGAGCTACGCAGTATTTT
CAWDSDRGATQYF
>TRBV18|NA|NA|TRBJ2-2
TGTGCCAGCTCTAACGAGGCGGGGACCGGGGAGCTGTTTTTT
CASSNEAGTGELFF
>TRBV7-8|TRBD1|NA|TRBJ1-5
TGTGCCAGCAGCACCCGGACAGGTGATCAGCCCCAGCATTTT
CASSTRTGDQPQHF
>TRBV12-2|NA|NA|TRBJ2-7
TGTGCAAGTCGCTTACCGCGTCCGGGTGTAGAGCAGTACTTC
CASRLPRPGVEQYF
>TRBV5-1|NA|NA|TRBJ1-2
TGCGCCAGCAGCTCGGGGGTAGGGGACGGAAGGGATAACTATGGCTACACCTTC
CASSSGVGDGRDNYGYTF
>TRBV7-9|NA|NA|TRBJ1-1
TGTGCCAGCAGCTTTCAACGCGACACTGAAGCTTTCTTT
CASSFQRDTEAFF
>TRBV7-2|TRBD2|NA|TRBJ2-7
TGTGCCAGCAGCCGGACTAGCGGACCCTACGAGCAGTACTTC
CASSRTSGPYEQYF
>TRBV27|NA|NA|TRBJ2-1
TGTGCCAGCAGTTTGCGGCAGACCAGCTCCTACAATGAGCAGTTCTTC
CASSLRQTSSYNEQFF
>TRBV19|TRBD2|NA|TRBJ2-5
TGTGCCAGTAGTATAATAGCGGGAGGGCCGGAGACCCAGTACTTC
CASSIIAGGPETQYF
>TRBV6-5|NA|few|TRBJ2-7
TGTGCCAGCAGTTACAGCAAATCTTACGAGCAGTACTTC
CASSYSKSYEQYF
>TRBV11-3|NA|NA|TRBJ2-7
TGTGCCAGCAGCCCGAGGGTCGGGAGCTTCTACGAGCAGTACTTC
CASSPRVGSFYEQYF
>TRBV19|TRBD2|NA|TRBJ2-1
TGTGCCAGTAGTATAGCTAGCGGGGGACCCTCCTACAATGAGCAGTTCTTC
CASSIASGGPSYNEQFF
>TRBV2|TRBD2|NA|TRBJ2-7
TGTGCCAGCAGTGAAGCCGGGAGGGGGAGATCCTACGAGCAGTACTTC
CASSEAGRGRSYEQYF
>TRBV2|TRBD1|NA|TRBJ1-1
TGTGCCACCCATCGGGACAGGAACACTGAAGCTTTCTTT
CATHRDRNTEAFF
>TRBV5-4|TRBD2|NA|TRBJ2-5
TGTGCCAGCAGCTTGAGAGCGGGGCGCGGGGAGACCCAGTACTTC
CASSLRAGRGETQYF
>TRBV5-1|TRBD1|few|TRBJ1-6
TGCGCCAGCAGCCTCGCCGGACAGGTTATTAATTCACCCCTCCACTTT
CASSLAGQVINSPLHF
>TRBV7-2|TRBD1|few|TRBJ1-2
TGTGCCAGCAGCCCTCGGGGGGGGGACAGAATCTATGGCTACACCTTC
CASSPRGGDRIYGYTF
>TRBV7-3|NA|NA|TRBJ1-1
TGTGCCAGCAGCCCGGACACAGGCACTGAAGCTTTCTTT
CASSPDTGTEAFF
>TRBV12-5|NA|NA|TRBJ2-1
TGTGCTAGTGGTTTGAGCGGCAGCGGATCCTACAATGAGCAGTTCTTC
CASGLSGSGSYNEQFF
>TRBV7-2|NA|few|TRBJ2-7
TGTGCCAGCAGCCAAGACAGCCCCTCCGCCGAGCAGTACTTC
CASSQDSPSAEQYF
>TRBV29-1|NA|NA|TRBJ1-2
TGCAGCGTTGAGGTCGGGGGGGGCTACACCTTC
CSVEVGGGYTF
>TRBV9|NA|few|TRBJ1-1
TGTGCCAGCAGCGTAGGGGCGGGGGGGGAAGCTTTCTTT
CASSVGAGGEAFF
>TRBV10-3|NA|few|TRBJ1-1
TGTGCCATCAGTCAAGACAGGCTTAACACTGAAGCTTTCTTT
CAISQDRLNTEAFF
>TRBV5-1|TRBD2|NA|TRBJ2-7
TGCGCCAGCAGCTTGGGCGGGGGTTCGTACGAGCAGTACTTC
CASSLGGGSYEQYF
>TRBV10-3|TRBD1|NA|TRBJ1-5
TGTGCCATAGGCCAGGGGGGACCCTTTCAGCATTTT
CAIGQGGPFQHF
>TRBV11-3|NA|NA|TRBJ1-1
TGTGCCAGCAGCCCACGGGCGGGAAACACTGAAGCTTTCTTT
CASSPRAGNTEAFF
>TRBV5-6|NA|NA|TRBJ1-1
TGTGCCAGCAGCTTAAGGTACGCCCGCAGGGACACTGAAGCTTTCTTT
CASSLRYARRDTEAFF
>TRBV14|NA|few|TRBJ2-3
TGTGCCAGCAGCCATCATTCAGGGATGGAGACAGATACGCAGTATTTT
CASSHHSGMETDTQYF
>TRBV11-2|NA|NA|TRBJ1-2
TGTGCCAGCAGCTTAGATAGCCGTCCCCTTGGCTACACCTTC
CASSLDSRPLGYTF
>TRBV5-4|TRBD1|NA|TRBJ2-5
TGTGCCAGCAGCTTGCCGACAGGGGAAGTAGAGACCCAGTACTTC
CASSLPTGEVETQYF
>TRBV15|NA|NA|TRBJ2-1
TGTGCCACCAGCATCGATTTGCCAGGATACAATGAGCAGTTCTTC
CATSIDLPGYNEQFF
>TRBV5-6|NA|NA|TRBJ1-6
TGTGCCAGCAGCTCCCGAGCCGCAGGTTCACCCCTCCACTTT
CASSSRAAGSPLHF
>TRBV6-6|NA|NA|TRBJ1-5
TGTGCCAGCAGAAAAGGGGCTGGAAATCAGCCCCAGCATTTT
CASRKGAGNQPQHF
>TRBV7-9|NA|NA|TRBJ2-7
TGTGCCAGCAGCCGACAGAACCTCTACGAGCAGTACTTC
CASSRQNLYEQYF
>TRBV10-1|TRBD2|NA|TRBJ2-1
TGCGCCAGCAGTGAGTCCGGGACTAGCGGGAGACATGAGCAGTTCTTC
CASSESGTSGRHEQFF
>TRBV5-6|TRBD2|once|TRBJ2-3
TGTGCCAGCAGCTTGCTAGCGGGGGGGCGGGGGTCGCAGTATTTT
CASSLLAGGRGSQYF
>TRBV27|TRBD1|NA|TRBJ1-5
TGTGCCAGCAAGGAGCAGGGGGTATACCAGCCCCAGCATTTT
CASKEQGVYQPQHF